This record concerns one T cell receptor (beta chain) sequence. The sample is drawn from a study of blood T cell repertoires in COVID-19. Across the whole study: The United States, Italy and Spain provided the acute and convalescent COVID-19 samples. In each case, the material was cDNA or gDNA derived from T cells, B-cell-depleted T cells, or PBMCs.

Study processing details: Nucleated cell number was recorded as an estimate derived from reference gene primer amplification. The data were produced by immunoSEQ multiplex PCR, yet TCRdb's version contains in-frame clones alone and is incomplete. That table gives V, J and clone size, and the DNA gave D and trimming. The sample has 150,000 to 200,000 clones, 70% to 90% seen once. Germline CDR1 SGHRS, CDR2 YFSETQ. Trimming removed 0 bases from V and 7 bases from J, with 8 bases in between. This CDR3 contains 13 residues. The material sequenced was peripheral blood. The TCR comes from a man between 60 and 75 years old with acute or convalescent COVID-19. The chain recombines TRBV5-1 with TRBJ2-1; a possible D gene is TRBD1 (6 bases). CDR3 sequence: CASSLGQGNEQFF. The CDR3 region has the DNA TGCGCCAGCAGCTTGGGGCAGGGGAATGAGCAGTTCTTC.